Presented here are 10 T cell receptor beta chains from one specimen sequenced in a study of cytomegalovirus exposure and HLA in healthy donors. PCR was performed using 60 Vbeta and 13 Jbeta primers. Generated by immunoSEQ multiplex PCR, the TCRdb table keeps only in-frame clones and is missing some. The sample table includes tens of thousands of clones. The sample was PBMCs. Receptors originate from a man between 18 and 35 years old in good health and CMV-seropositive.

The V gene is TRBV29-1, the J gene TRBJ1-2, with a weak D call TRBD1 (5 bases). This CDR3 is 11 amino acids long. Trimming removed 7 bases from V and 8 bases from J, with 14 bases in between. Germline V gene data show CDR1 as SQVTM and CDR2 as ANQGSEA. CDR3 protein: CSAWGGPGYTF. CDR3 in DNA: TGCAGCGCTTGGGGCGGACCGGGCTACACCTTC.

The chain uses TRBV6-4 and TRBJ1-2; the match to TRBD1 covers 10 bases. Germline V gives CDR1 MRHNA, CDR2 SNTAGT. With V trimmed by 3 bases and J by 1 base, 2 bases remained unmatched. The CDR3 loop spans 15 amino acids. CDR3 amino acids: CASSETGGYNYGYTF. CDR3 bases: TGTGCCAGCAGTGAGACAGGGGGCTATAACTATGGCTACACCTTC.

The gene calls are TRBV11-3 and TRBJ2-1; D is perhaps TRBD2 (6 bases). V lost 5 bases to trimming and J lost 8 bases, with 19 bases between them. CDR3 length: 15 residues. Germline V lookup: CDR1 SGHNT, CDR2 YENEEA. Here the CDR3 reads CASSAGTPRGDEQFF. The CDR3 bases are TGTGCCAGCAGCGCCGGGACTCCCCGGGGCGATGAGCAGTTCTTC.

The chain employs TRBV4-1 and TRBJ2-5; 11 bases map to TRBD2. The CDR3 extends over 17 amino acids. Germline lookup yields CDR1 MGHRA and CDR2 YSYEKL. The trim removed 8 bases at V and 1 base at J, leaving 12 bases unmatched. The CDR3 bases are TGCGCCAGCGCCCAGGGACTAGCGGAACATATCCAAGAGACCCAGTACTTC. Its translation is CASAQGLAEHIQETQYF.

The chain couples TRBV6-1 to TRBJ1-3; 7 bases fit TRBD1. The CDR3 runs 14 residues. The germline V gene has CDR1 MNHNS and CDR2 SASEGT. J gave up 4 bases and V 4 bases, and 4 bases lay outside the gene matches. The CDR3 nucleotides read TGTGCCAGCAGTGCCCCGGGACAGGGAAACACCATATATTTT. Translated, it gives CASSAPGQGNTIYF.

This sequence joins TRBV7-9 and TRBJ1-2, with D possibly being TRBD1 (6 bases). CDR1 and CDR2 from the germline V gene are SEHNR and FQNEAQ (reference sequence). V was trimmed by 2 bases and J by 4 bases, leaving 11 bases between them. This CDR3 has 14 amino acids. The CDR3 coding sequence is TGTGCCAGCAGCTTACTGCAGGGGAGCTATGGCTACACCTTC. Its protein product is CASSLLQGSYGYTF.

The chain carries TRBV5-6 and TRBJ1-5; a possible D gene is TRBD1 (5 bases). The CDR3 extends over 13 amino acids. The germline V gene has CDR1 SGHDT and CDR2 YYEEEE. Trimming removed 4 bases at V and 4 bases at J, with 9 bases between. The CDR3 DNA reads as TGTGCCAGCAGCGTCGACAGTAATCAGCCCCAGCATTTT. Translating gives CASSVDSNQPQHF.

The V gene is TRBV2, the J gene TRBJ1-6; 7 positions match TRBD1. CDR3 length: 16 residues. In germline, CDR1 is SNHLY, CDR2 FYNNEI. The V segment lost 4 bases and the J segment 4 bases; nucleotides outside the gene matches: 7. The CDR3 loop is CASSARGQIYNSPLHF. In nucleotides, the CDR3 is TGTGCCAGCAGTGCTCGGGGACAGATTTATAATTCACCCCTCCACTTT.

The J gene is TRBJ2-7, the V gene TRBV7-6; D unclear. The CDR3 runs 14 residues. V lost 2 bases, J lost 6 bases, and 14 bases lay in between. The germline V gene encodes CDR1 SGHVS and CDR2 FNYEAQ. The CDR3 spells CASSLNPLLFEQYF. The CDR3 DNA follows: TGTGCCAGCAGCTTAAATCCCCTTTTATTCGAGCAGTACTTC.

Here the CDR3 reads CASTAILWTSEYTGELFF. CDR3 coding DNA: TGTGCCAGTACCGCGATTCTGTGGACTAGCGAGTACACCGGGGAGCTGTTTTTT. This chain uses TRBV19 with TRBJ2-2, with 9 bases identical to TRBD2. The CDR3 is 18 residues long. After removal of 7 bases from V and 3 bases from J, the junction contained 15 bases not matched to a gene. Germline V gene sequence: CDR1 LNHDA, CDR2 SQIVND (reference sequence).